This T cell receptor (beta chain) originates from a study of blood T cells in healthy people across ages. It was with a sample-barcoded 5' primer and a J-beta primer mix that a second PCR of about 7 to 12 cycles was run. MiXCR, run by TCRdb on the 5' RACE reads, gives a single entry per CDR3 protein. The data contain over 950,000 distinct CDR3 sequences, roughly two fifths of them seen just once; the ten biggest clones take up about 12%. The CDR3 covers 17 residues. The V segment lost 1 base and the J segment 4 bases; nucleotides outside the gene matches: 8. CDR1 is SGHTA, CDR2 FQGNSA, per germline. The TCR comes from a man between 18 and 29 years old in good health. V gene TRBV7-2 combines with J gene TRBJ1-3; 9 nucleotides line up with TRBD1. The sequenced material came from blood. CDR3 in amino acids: CASSLVGGTGTGNTIYF. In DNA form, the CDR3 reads TGTGCCAGCAGCTTAGTCGGCGGGACAGGGACGGGAAACACCATATATTTT.